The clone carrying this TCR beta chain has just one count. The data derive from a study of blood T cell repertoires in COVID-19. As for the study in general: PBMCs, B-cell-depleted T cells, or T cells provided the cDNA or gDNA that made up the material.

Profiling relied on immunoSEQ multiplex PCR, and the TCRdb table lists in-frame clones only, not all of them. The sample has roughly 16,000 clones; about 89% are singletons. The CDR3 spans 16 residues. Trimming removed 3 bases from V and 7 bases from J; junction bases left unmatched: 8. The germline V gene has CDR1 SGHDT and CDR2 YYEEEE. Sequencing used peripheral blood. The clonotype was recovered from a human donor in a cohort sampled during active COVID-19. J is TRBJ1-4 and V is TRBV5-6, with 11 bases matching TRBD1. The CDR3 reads CASSSTRDRGAEKLFF. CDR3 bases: TGTGCCAGCAGCTCCACGCGGGACAGGGGGGCTGAAAAACTGTTTTTT.